The present T cell receptor beta chain was sequenced within a study of blood T cell dynamics during melanoma immunotherapy. Assay used: immunoSEQ multiplex PCR; TCRdb lists only in-frame clones, some missing. Among about 22,000 clones listed, nearly 90% were seen once. The time point denotes: pre-treatment baseline. Germline CDR1 is SGHVS and CDR2 is FQNEAQ. The CDR3 consists of 14 residues. The V end lost 5 bases, the J end lost 3 bases, and 14 bases lay between the germline ends. With respect to this clone: What it recognizes is unknown.

General study results and limits: The study could not tell melanoma-specific clones from general immune activation.

Sample: blood, taken from a patient treated with checkpoint blockade. The sequence derives from a human donor with melanoma. V is TRBV7-8 and J is TRBJ2-7; D uncertain. The CDR3 nucleotides read TGTGCCAGCAGCCCCCCCGGGTTGTTCTACGAGCAGTACTTC. Protein sequence: CASSPPGLFYEQYF.